This TCR beta chain originates from a study of control samples from healthy donors and cancer patients (dated by TCRdb to 2019 to 2021). Library construction relied on the immunoSEQ multiplex PCR assay. TCRdb re-hosts the immuneACCESS table, in-frame sequences only. Its copies lack some clones; in the studies checked, an unresolved V gene accounts for under half of them, and the cause for the rest is not known. The sample table shows 120,000 or so clones, and around 87% are seen once. The ten largest make up around 9% of the sample. Relative to germline, V is 8 bases shorter and J is 3 bases shorter, with 17 bases between their ends. In the germline V gene, CDR1 corresponds to SGHNT and CDR2 to YENEEA. The CDR3 numbers 14 residues from cysteine through phenylalanine. Just the 42-base CDR3 DNA is kept, in frame starting at base 1. For this clone: Its antigen specificity is not known. No per-base quality is available; no much larger clone lies one base away.

The chain employs TRBV11-3 and TRBJ2-7; the D gene is possibly TRBD1, with 5 bases matching. The sequenced sample was blood. The source is a man in his forties in good health. The nucleotides read TGTGCCAGCGGGGCGTCCCTCAAGGTCTACGAGCAGTACTTC. Its coded protein is CASGASLKVYEQYF.